Below, one TCR beta chain is given with its context. Antigen: not known. The data were taken from a study of shared clonotypes between healthy human individuals. A deep-level run was used for the assay. Produced via immunoSEQ multiplex PCR; TCRdb's table is partial and in-frame only. The data show some 2,400,000 clones, approximately 95% seen once. The study's findings and limits: The study generally estimated greater richness for naive than memory subsets. Generation probabilities of non-shared clonotypes were lower (relative to those shared by all four donors). Rarefaction exposed incomplete sorted-subset sequencing despite large depth.

V was trimmed by 4 bases and J by 3 bases, leaving 10 bases between them. The CDR3 is made up of 13 amino acids. Germline CDR1 and CDR2: GTSNPN and SVGIG (reference sequence). This TCR was sampled from a man aged 18 to 30 in good health. Sequencing used naive CD4+ T cells sorted from blood. The sample's subset: CD45RA+ positively selected. This chain joins TRBV30 and TRBJ1-3; D is unclear. Here the CDR3 DNA reads TGTGCCTGGATTAACTGGAATGGAAACACCATATATTTT. Translation: CAWINWNGNTIYF.